What follows are 10 T cell receptor beta chains derived from one specimen sequenced in a study of T cell repertoires in cytomegalovirus infection. Each CDR3 protein gets one entry after TCRdb re-called the reads with MiXCR. The data contain about 120,000 distinct CDR3 sequences, roughly 30% of them singletons. These TCRs are of unknown antigen specificity. The source material was CD8+ T cells from cultured PBMCs, sampled from culture after CMV antigen stimulation. These receptors were obtained from a human donor in good health (CMV status not recorded). Some clones in this sample may be carry-over from other donors' samples.

This chain uses TRBV6-1 with TRBJ1-2; the match to TRBD1 covers 9 bases. The germline CDR1 and CDR2 sequences are MNHNS and SASEGT. J lost 6 bases, V lost 3 bases, and 5 bases had no gene match. There are 14 residues in the CDR3. CDR3 coding DNA: TGTGCCAGCAGTGAGCCCGGGACAGGGAATGGCTACACCTTC. It specifies CASSEPGTGNGYTF.

The sample holds many counts of this clonotype. The rearrangement uses TRBV7-2 and TRBJ2-7; TRBD1 agrees at 7 bases. The J segment lost 3 bases and the V segment lost 2 bases, leaving 1 base of the junction unmatched. The CDR3 is made up of 13 amino acids. Germline V gene lookup returns CDR1 SGHTA and CDR2 FQGNSA. This chain's CDR3 is CASSLWTGYEQYF. CDR3 coding DNA: TGTGCCAGCAGCTTATGGACAGGCTACGAGCAGTACTTC. The full variable domain, in which reference TRBV7-2 and TRBJ2-7 provide the parts outside the CDR3, is GAGVSQSPSNKVTEKGKDVELRCDPISGHTALYWYRQSLGQGLEFLIYFQGNSAPDKSGLPSDRFSAERTGGSVSTLTIQRTQQEDSAVYLCASSLWTGYEQYFGPGTRLTVT.

The CDR3 region is CASGLGQDQHSYTEAFF. In nucleotides, the CDR3 is TGTGCTAGTGGTTTGGGGCAAGATCAACACTCCTACACTGAAGCTTTCTTT. The V call is TRBV12-5, the J call TRBJ1-1; D is ambiguous. Trimming left V 1 base short and J 3 bases short, with 18 bases between. This CDR3 has 17 amino acids. Germline V CDR1 and CDR2: LGHNT, FRNRAP.

V and J are TRBV12-3 or TRBV12-4 and TRBJ2-3, with D possibly matching TRBD1 (6 bases). This CDR3 is built from 13 residues. V was clipped by 5 bases and J by 4 bases, with 10 bases between them. Here the CDR3 reads CASSAHRADTQYF. In nucleotides, the CDR3 is TGTGCCAGCAGTGCCCACAGGGCAGATACGCAGTATTTT.

In its sample, this clonotype was seen a few times. The rearrangement links TRBV6-1 to TRBJ2-1, with D perhaps TRBD1 (6 bases). CDR1 is MNHNS, CDR2 SASEGT, per germline. Trimming took off 5 bases at V and 4 bases at J, with 9 bases between the two ends. The CDR3 has 13 residues. DNA for the CDR3: TGTGCCAGCAGTTGGACAGTATACAATGAGCAGTTCTTC. Translating gives CASSWTVYNEQFF.

Only a few counts were recorded for this clonotype. V gene TRBV4-1 combines with J gene TRBJ1-1; 8 bases match TRBD1. The CDR3 contains 13 residues. V lost 1 base, J lost 7 bases, and 2 bases stayed unmatched. Germline V gene data show CDR1 as MGHRA and CDR2 as YSYEKL. For the CDR3, the DNA is TGCGCCAGCAGCCAAGTCGACAGGGGTGAAGCTTTCTTT. It is translated as CASSQVDRGEAFF.

By sample share, this clonotype is medium-sized (0.01 to 0.1%). V is TRBV7-2 and J is TRBJ1-2, with 9 bases that match TRBD1. The CDR3 is made up of 14 amino acids. The V segment lost 5 bases and the J segment 4 bases; nucleotides outside the gene matches: 5. From germline, CDR1 is SGHTA and CDR2 FQGNSA. The CDR3 protein is CASSRGQGTYGYTF. The CDR3 coding sequence is TGTGCCAGCAGCCGGGGACAGGGTACCTATGGCTACACCTTC.

This clonotype was seen more than once but under ten times. The chain couples TRBV3-1 to TRBJ2-7, with no clear D. This CDR3 region has 14 residues. Trimming shortened V by 1 base and J by 2 bases, and 9 bases separated the two germline ends. Germline CDR1 reads LGHDT; CDR2 reads YNNKEL (reference sequence). CDR3 nucleotides: TGTGCCAGCAGCCAAGTTAATCAGCCCTACGAGCAGTACTTC. Amino acids: CASSQVNQPYEQYF.

To note about this clonotype: This clone may be a read error of a much larger clone one base away. The rearrangement uses TRBV4-1 and TRBJ2-1; 10 bases are a match to TRBD1. Germline CDR1 MGHRA, CDR2 YSYEKL. The CDR3 contains 16 residues. The CDR3 nucleotides are TGCGCCAGCAGCCAAGATTTAGGGACAGGGGACTATGAGCTGTTCTTC. This sequence encodes CASSQDLGTGDYELFF.

The chain recombines TRBV6-2 or TRBV6-3 with TRBJ1-2; D gene unclear. In germline, CDR1 is MNHEY, CDR2 SVGEGT. The CDR3 consists of 13 residues. V shed 6 bases and J shed 5 bases, with 13 bases lying between them. This chain's CDR3 is CASRGAGDYGYTF. The CDR3, as DNA: TGTGCCAGCAGAGGAGCTGGGGATTATGGCTACACCTTC.